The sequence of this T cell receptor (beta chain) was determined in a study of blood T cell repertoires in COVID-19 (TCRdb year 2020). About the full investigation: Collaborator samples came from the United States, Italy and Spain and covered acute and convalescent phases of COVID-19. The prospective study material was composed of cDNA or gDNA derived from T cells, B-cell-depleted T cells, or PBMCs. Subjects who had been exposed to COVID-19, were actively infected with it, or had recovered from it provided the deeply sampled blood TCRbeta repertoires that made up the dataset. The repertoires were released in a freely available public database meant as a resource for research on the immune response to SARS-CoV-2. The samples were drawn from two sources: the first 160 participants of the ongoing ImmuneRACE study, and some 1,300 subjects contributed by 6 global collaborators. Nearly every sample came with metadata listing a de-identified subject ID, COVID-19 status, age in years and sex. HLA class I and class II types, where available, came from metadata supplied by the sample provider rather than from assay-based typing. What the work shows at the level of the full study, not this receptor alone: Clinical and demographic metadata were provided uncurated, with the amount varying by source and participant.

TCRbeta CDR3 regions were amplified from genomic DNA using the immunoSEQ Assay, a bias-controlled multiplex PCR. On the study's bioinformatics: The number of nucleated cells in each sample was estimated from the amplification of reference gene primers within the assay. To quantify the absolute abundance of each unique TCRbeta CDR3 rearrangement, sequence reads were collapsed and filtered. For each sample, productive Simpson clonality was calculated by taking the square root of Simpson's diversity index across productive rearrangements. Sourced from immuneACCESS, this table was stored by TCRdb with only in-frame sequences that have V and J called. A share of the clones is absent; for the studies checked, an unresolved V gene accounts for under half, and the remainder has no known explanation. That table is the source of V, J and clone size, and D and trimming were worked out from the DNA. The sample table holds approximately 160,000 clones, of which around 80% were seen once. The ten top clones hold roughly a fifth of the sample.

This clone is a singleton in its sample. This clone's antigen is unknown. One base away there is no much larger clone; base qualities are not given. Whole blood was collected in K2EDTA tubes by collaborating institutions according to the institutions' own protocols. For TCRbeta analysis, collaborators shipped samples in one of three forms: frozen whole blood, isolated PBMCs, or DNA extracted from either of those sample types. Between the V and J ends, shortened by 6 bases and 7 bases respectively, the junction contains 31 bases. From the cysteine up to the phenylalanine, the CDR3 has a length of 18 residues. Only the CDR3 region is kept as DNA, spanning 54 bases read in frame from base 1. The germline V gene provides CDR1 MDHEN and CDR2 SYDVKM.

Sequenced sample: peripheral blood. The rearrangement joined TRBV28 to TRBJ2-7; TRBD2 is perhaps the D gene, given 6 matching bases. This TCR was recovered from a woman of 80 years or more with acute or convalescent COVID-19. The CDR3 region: CASRPSVGGRWFSWEQYF. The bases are TGTGCCAGCAGGCCAAGCGTTGGGGGGAGGTGGTTCAGTTGGGAGCAGTACTTC.